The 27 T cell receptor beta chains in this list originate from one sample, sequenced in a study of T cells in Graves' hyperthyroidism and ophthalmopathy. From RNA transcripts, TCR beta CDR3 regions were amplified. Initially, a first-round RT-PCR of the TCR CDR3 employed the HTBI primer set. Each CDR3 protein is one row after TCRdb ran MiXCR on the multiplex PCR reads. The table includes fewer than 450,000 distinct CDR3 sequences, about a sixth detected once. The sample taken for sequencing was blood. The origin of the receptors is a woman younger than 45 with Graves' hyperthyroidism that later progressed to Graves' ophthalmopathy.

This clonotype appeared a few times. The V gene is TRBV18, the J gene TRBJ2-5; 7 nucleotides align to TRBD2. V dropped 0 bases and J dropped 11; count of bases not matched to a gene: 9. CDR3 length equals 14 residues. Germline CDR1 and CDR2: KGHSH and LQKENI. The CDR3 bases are TGTGCCAGCTCACCACCAGCGGTCAGCGGGGCACAGTACTTC. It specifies CASSPPAVSGAQYF.

CDR3 sequence: CASNPLSSNTEAFF. CDR3 coding DNA: TGTGCCAGCAATCCCCTAAGCTCGAACACTGAAGCTTTCTTT. V is TRBV6-1 and J is TRBJ1-1, with D unresolved. This CDR3 is built from 14 residues. Germline V gene lookup returns CDR1 MNHNS and CDR2 SASEGT. V dropped 7 bases and J dropped 1 base, with 13 bases sitting between them.

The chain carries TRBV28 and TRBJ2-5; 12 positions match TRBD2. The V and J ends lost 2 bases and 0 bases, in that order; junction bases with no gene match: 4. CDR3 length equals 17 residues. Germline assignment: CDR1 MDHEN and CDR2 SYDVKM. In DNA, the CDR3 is TGTGCCAGCAGTTTAGGACGACTAGCGGGAGACCAAGAGACCCAGTACTTC. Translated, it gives CASSLGRLAGDQETQYF.

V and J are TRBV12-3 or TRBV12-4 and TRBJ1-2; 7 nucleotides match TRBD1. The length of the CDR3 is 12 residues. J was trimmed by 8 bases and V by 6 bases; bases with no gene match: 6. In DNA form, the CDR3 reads TGTGCCAGCAGATCGACAGGGACAGGCTACACCTTC. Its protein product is CASRSTGTGYTF.

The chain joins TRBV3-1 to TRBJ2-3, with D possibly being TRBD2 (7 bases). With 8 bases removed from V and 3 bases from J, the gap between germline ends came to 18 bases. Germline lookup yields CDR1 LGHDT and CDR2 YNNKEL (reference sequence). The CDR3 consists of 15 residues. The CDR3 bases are TGTGCCAGCGGACGCACGGGGGGCGGTACAGATACGCAGTATTTT. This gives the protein CASGRTGGGTDTQYF.

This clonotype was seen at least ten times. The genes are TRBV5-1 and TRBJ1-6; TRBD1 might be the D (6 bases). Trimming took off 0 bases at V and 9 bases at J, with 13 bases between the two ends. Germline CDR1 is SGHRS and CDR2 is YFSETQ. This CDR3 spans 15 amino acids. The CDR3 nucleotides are TGCGCCAGCAGCTTGGACAGGGAAGCGAGTTCACCCCTCCACTTT. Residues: CASSLDREASSPLHF.

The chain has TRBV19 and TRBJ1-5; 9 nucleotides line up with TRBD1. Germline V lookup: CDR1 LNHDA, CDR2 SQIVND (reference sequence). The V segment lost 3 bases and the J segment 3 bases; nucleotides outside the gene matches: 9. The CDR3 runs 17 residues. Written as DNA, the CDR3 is TGTGCCAGTAGTATCTCCCGGGACAGGGCCCTCAATCAGCCCCAGCATTTT. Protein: CASSISRDRALNQPQHF.

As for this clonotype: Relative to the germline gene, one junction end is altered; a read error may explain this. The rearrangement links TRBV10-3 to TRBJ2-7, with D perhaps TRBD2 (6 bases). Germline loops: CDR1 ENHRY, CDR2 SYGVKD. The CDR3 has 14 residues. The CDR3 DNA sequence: TGTGCCAGCCTTGCGGGATGGGGTTCCTACGAGCTGTACTTC. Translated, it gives CASLAGWGSYELYF.

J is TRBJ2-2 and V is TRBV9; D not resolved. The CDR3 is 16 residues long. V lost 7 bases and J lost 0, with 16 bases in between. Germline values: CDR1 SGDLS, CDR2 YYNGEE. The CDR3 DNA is TGTGCCAGCTCGAGGCGCGGCGGAGCGAACACCGGGGAGCTGTTTTTT. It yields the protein CASSRRGGANTGELFF.

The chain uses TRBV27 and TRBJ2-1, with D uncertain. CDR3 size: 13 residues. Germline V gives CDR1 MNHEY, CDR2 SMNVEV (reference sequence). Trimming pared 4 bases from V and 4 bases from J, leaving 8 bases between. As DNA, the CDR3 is TGTGCCAGCAGTTCCCATACGTACAATGAGCAGTTCTTC. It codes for CASSSHTYNEQFF.

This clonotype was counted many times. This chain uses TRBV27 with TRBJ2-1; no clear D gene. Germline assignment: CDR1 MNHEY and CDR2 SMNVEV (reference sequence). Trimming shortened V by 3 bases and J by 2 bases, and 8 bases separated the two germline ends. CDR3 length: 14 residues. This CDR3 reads CASSLIFPYNEQFF. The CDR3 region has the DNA TGTGCCAGCAGTTTGATCTTTCCCTACAATGAGCAGTTCTTC.

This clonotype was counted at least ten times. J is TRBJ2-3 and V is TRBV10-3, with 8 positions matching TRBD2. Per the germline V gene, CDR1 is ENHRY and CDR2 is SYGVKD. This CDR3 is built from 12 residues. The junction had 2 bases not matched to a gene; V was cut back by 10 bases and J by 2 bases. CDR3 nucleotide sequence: TGTGCCACGCGGGGGGACACAGATACGCAGTATTTT. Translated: CATRGDTDTQYF.

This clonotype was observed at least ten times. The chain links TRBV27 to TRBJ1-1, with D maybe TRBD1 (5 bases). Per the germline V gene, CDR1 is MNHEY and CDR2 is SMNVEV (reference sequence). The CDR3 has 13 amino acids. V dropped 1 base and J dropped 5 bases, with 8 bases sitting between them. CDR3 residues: CASSLLGETEAFF. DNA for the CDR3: TGTGCCAGCAGTTTATTGGGGGAGACTGAAGCTTTCTTT.

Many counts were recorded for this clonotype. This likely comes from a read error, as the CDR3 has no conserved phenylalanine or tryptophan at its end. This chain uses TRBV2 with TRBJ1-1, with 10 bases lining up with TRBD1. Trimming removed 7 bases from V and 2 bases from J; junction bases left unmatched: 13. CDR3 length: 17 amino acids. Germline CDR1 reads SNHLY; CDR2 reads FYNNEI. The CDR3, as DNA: TGTGCCAGCACCCTACGGGACAGGGGATTAGTAAACACTGAAGCTTTCCTT. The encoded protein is CASTLRDRGLVNTEAFL.

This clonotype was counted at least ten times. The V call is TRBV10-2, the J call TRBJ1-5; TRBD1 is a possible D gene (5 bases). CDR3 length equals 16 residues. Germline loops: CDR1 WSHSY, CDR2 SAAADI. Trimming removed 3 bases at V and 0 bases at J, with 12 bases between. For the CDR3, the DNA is TGCGCCAGCAGTGACCGGCCCGGGGGTAGCAATCAGCCCCAGCATTTT. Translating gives CASSDRPGGSNQPQHF.

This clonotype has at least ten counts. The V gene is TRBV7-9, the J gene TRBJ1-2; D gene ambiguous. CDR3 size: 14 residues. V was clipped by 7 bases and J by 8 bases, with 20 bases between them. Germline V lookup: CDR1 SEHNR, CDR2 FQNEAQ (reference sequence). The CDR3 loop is CASTVPGVADGYTF. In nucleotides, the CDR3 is TGTGCCAGCACCGTGCCCGGGGTGGCGGACGGCTACACCTTC.

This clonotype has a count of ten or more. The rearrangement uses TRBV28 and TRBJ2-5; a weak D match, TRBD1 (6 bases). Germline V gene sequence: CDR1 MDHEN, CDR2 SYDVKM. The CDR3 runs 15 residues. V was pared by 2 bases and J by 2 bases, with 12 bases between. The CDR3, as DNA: TGTGCCAGCAGTTTACCGGGACATTCACAAGAGACCCAGTACTTC. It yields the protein CASSLPGHSQETQYF.

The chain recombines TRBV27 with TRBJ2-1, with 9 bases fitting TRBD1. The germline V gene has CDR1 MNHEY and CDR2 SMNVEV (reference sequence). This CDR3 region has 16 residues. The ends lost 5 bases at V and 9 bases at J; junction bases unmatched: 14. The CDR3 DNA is TGTGCCAGCAGTCCAACAGGGGGCAGCGGGGCCGGTGAGCAGTTCTTC. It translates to CASSPTGGSGAGEQFF.

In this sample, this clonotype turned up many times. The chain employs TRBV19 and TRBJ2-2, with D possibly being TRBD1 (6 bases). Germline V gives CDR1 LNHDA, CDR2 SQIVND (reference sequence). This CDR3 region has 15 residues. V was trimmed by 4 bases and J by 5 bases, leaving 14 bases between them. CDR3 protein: CASSSGTGITGELFF. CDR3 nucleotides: TGTGCCAGTAGTAGTGGAACAGGGATAACCGGGGAGCTGTTTTTT.

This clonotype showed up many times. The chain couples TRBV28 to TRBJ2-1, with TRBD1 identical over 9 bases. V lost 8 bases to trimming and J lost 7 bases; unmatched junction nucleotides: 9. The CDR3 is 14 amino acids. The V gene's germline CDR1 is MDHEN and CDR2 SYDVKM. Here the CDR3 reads CASLDWDRDNEQFF. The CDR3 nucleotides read TGTGCCAGCCTTGACTGGGACAGGGATAATGAGCAGTTCTTC.

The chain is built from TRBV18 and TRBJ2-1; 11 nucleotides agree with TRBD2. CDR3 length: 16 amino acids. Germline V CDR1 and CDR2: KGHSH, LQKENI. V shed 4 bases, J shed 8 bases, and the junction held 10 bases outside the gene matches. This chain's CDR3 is CASSRLAGGQWDEQFF. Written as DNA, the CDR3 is TGTGCCAGCTCACGGCTAGCGGGGGGCCAATGGGATGAGCAGTTCTTC.

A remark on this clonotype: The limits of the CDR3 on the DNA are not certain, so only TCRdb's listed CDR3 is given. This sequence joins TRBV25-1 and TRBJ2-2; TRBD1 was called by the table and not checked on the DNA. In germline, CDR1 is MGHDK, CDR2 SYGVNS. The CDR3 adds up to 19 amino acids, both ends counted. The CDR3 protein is CASSERAGGHLQSSGSCFF.

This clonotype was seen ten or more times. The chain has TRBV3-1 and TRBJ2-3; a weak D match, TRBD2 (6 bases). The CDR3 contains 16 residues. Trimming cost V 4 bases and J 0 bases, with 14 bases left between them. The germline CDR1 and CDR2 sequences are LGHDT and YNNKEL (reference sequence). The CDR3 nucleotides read TGTGCCAGCAGCCCCCCGGGACTGTCTAGCACAGATACGCAGTATTTT. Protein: CASSPPGLSSTDTQYF.

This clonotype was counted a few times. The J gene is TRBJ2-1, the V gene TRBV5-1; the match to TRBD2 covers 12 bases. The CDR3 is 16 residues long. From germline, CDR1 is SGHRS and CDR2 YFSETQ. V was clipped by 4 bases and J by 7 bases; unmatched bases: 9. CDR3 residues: CASSVSLAGGPNEQFF. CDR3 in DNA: TGCGCCAGCAGCGTATCTCTAGCGGGGGGGCCAAATGAGCAGTTCTTC. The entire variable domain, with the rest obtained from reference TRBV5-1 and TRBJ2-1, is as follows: KAGVTQTPRYLIKTRGQQVTLSCSPISGHRSVSWYQQTPGQGLQFLFEYFSETQRNKGNFPGRFSGRQFSNSRSEMNVSTLELGDSALYLCASSVSLAGGPNEQFFGPGTRLTVL.

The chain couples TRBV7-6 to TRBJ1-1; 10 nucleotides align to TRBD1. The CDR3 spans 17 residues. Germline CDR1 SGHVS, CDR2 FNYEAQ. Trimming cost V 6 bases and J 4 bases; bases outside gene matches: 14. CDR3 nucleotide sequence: TGTGCCAGCAGTCCCACGGGACAGGGGATAAGGGGCACTGAAGCTTTCTTT. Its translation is CASSPTGQGIRGTEAFF.

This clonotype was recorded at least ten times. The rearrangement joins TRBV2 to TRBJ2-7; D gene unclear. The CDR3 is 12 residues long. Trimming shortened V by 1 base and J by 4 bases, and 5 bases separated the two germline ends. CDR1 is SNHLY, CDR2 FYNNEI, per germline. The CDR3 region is CASSEEAYEQYF. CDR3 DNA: TGTGCCAGCAGTGAAGAGGCTTACGAGCAGTACTTC.

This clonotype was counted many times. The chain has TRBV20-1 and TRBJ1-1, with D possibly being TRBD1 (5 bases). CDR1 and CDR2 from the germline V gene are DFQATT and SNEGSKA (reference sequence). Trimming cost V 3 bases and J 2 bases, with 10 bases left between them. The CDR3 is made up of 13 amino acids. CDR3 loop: CSARPRGNTEAFF. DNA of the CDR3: TGCAGTGCTAGGCCCCGGGGCAACACTGAAGCTTTCTTT.